The 32 T cell receptor beta chains given below trace back to one sample, sequenced in a study of T cells in Graves' hyperthyroidism and ophthalmopathy. The investigators amplified TCR beta CDR3 regions from RNA transcripts. HTBI primers were employed in a first-round RT-PCR of the TCR CDR3. MiXCR, run by TCRdb on the multiplex PCR reads, gives a single entry per CDR3 protein. The sample includes about 46,000 distinct CDR3 sequences, approximately 50% seen only once; the top ten take roughly a third. Sequencing was done on a sample of peripheral blood or thyroid tissue (not recorded which). These receptors were obtained from a woman in her forties or fifties with Graves' hyperthyroidism.

J is TRBJ1-2 and V is TRBV29-1, with D perhaps matching TRBD1 (5 bases). Per the germline V gene, CDR1 is SQVTM and CDR2 is ANQGSEA. Trimming took off 6 bases at V and 3 bases at J, with 8 bases between the two ends. The CDR3 runs 11 residues. The CDR3 loop reads CSVGRDYGYTF. The CDR3 DNA reads as TGCAGCGTGGGGCGGGACTATGGCTACACCTTC. Based on the CDR3 plus reference TRBV29-1 and TRBJ1-2, the full variable domain is SAVISQKPSRDICQRGTSLTIQCQVDSQVTMMFWYRQQPGQSLTLIATANQGSEATYESGFVIDKFPISRPNLTFSTLTVSNMSPEDSSIYLCSVGRDYGYTFGSGTRLTVV.

This clonotype was seen many times. The V call is TRBV20-1, the J call TRBJ1-5; a weak D match, TRBD1 (5 bases). In germline, CDR1 is DFQATT, CDR2 SNEGSKA (reference sequence). V shed 4 bases and J shed 3 bases, with 16 bases lying between them. The CDR3 length is 15 residues. The CDR3 loop is CSAIKAGSPNQPQHF. DNA for the CDR3: TGCAGTGCTATTAAGGCAGGGAGCCCCAATCAGCCCCAGCATTTT.

This clonotype was observed at least ten times. CDR3 DNA sequence: TGTGCCAGCAGGGGTCCGAACACTGAAGCTTTCTTT. This gives the protein CASRGPNTEAFF. The V call is TRBV7-3, the J call TRBJ1-1; D remains ambiguous. This CDR3 region has 12 residues. The germline V gene has CDR1 SGHTA and CDR2 FQGTGA. The V and J ends lost 6 bases and 1 base respectively, with 6 bases between them.

This clonotype was observed at least ten times. The chain has TRBV9 and TRBJ2-2; D is perhaps TRBD1 or TRBD2 (6 bases each). Trimming shortened V by 4 bases and J by 6 bases, and 22 bases separated the two germline ends. The CDR3 sequence is 17 residues long. CDR1 is SGDLS, CDR2 YYNGEE, per germline. CDR3 DNA sequence: TGTGCCAGCAGCCGAACCGGAGGGGGACCCTACTCCGGGGAGCTGTTTTTT. Its protein product is CASSRTGGGPYSGELFF.

This clonotype was observed at least ten times. V gene TRBV20-1 combines with J gene TRBJ1-2; D is uncertain. In germline, CDR1 is DFQATT, CDR2 SNEGSKA (reference sequence). This CDR3 has 13 amino acids. Between the trimmed V and J ends, which lost 7 bases and 0 bases, there was a span of 12 bases. The chain's CDR3 is CSGLAGSNYGYTF. DNA of the CDR3: TGCAGTGGATTAGCCGGCTCTAACTATGGCTACACCTTC.

This clonotype came up many times. V is TRBV4-1 and J is TRBJ2-5, with 9 bases aligning to TRBD2. The germline V gene encodes CDR1 MGHRA and CDR2 YSYEKL. V lost 0 bases and J lost 0; bases outside the gene matches: 5. This CDR3 is built from 17 residues. CDR3 loop: CASSQDRLAGHQETQYF. The CDR3 nucleotides read TGCGCCAGCAGCCAAGATAGGCTAGCGGGACACCAAGAGACCCAGTACTTC.

A word on this clonotype: A junction end diverges from the germline sequence, so it may reflect a read error. The rearrangement joins TRBV6-1 to TRBJ2-2; 10 bases align to TRBD2. This CDR3 is built from 16 residues. Germline V gene sequence: CDR1 MNHNS, CDR2 SASEGT. The CDR3 loop is CATSKPGTSEAGELFF. In DNA form, the CDR3 reads TGTGCCACCAGTAAGCCTGGGACTAGCGAGGCCGGGGAGCTGTTCTTT.

On this clonotype itself: The junction does not match germline at one end; this may be a read error. The genes are TRBV7-2 and TRBJ1-2, with D uncertain. The CDR3 consists of 16 residues. The V gene's germline CDR1 is SGHTA and CDR2 FQGNSA. CDR3 loop: CASSLHPNRHNYGYTF. In nucleotides, the CDR3 is TGCGCCAGCAGCTTGCACCCTAACAGACACAACTATGGCTACACCTTC. Combining the CDR3 with reference TRBV7-2 and TRBJ1-2 gives the whole variable domain GAGVSQSPSNKVTEKGKDVELRCDPISGHTALYWYRQSLGQGLEFLIYFQGNSAPDKSGLPSDRFSAERTGGSVSTLTIQRTQQEDSAVYLCASSLHPNRHNYGYTFGSGTRLTVV.

As regards this clonotype: Since the CDR3 does not end with the conserved phenylalanine or tryptophan, this likely comes from a read error. The limits of the CDR3 on the DNA are not certain, so only TCRdb's listed CDR3 is given. This chain connects TRBV7-7 to TRBJ1-1. Per germline, CDR1 SSHAT and CDR2 FNYEAQ (reference sequence). From its first to its last residue, the CDR3 has 10 amino acids. The CDR3 protein is CASSYREGTR.

This clonotype was seen many times. The chain employs TRBV7-8 and TRBJ1-1; 7 positions match TRBD1. CDR1 is SGHVS and CDR2 is FQNEAQ in the germline V gene. The CDR3 runs to 13 residues. V was pared by 5 bases and J by 9 bases, with 9 bases of the junction left unmatched. The CDR3 spells CASSVDREGKAFF. CDR3 coding DNA: TGTGCCAGCAGCGTAGACAGGGAGGGTAAAGCTTTCTTT.

This clonotype was seen repeatedly, ten times or more. V gene TRBV7-2 combines with J gene TRBJ1-2, with D perhaps matching TRBD1 (5 bases). The CDR3 is made up of 14 amino acids. Germline CDR1 is SGHTA and CDR2 is FQGNSA. Trimming removed 4 bases from V and 4 bases from J, with 13 bases in between. The CDR3, as DNA: TGTGCCAGCAGCTCGCAGGGTACTAGCTATGGCTACACCTTC. Its translation: CASSSQGTSYGYTF.

This chain joins TRBV19 and TRBJ2-7, with TRBD2 as a possible D gene (6 bases). This CDR3 region has 12 residues. The germline CDR1 and CDR2 sequences are LNHDA and SQIVND (reference sequence). The V gene lost 11 bases and the J gene lost 1 base, with 12 bases spanning the gap. The chain's CDR3 is CASWAGSYEQYF. CDR3 DNA sequence: TGTGCCTCCTGGGCGGGATCCTACGAGCAGTACTTC.

This clonotype was observed many times. The rearrangement links TRBV4-2 to TRBJ1-1; the D gene is possibly TRBD1 (5 bases). Trimming shortened V by 0 bases and J by 0 bases, and 8 bases separated the two germline ends. There are 15 residues in the CDR3. Germline values: CDR1 LGHNA, CDR2 YNFKEQ. DNA for the CDR3: TGTGCCAGCAGCCAAGACGGGACGCTGAACACTGAAGCTTTCTTT. Residues: CASSQDGTLNTEAFF.

CDR3 sequence reads: CASSGDRGPAFF. The CDR3 DNA reads as TGTGCCAGCAGTGGGGACAGGGGGCCAGCTTTCTTT. V and J are TRBV2 and TRBJ1-1; TRBD1 aligns across 12 bases. Trimming removed 4 bases from V and 10 bases from J; junction bases left unmatched: 1. CDR1 and CDR2 (germline): SNHLY, FYNNEI. CDR3 size: 12 residues.

This clonotype has only a few counts. The J gene is TRBJ1-2, the V gene TRBV29-1; tentative D call: TRBD1 (5 bases). Germline V gene lookup returns CDR1 SQVTM and CDR2 ANQGSEA. The V and J ends lost 3 bases and 4 bases respectively, with 12 bases between them. The CDR3 spans 13 residues. CDR3 coding DNA: TGCAGCGTTGAGGGCTGGGGCCTCTATGGCTACACCTTC. It encodes CSVEGWGLYGYTF.

This clonotype was counted many times. The rearrangement uses TRBV4-2 and TRBJ2-6, with D possibly TRBD1 on 6 matching bases. The CDR3 contains 13 residues. The germline gives CDR1 LGHNA, CDR2 YNFKEQ. The V end was cut by 5 bases, the J end by 11 bases, with 13 bases between. As DNA, the CDR3 is TGTGCCAGCAGCGTCGGACAGCTTGACGTCCTGACTTTC. It is translated as CASSVGQLDVLTF.

This clonotype was seen repeatedly, ten times or more. The V gene is TRBV20-1, the J gene TRBJ1-5; 7 bases map to TRBD1. The V gene end was trimmed by 5 bases and the J gene end by 1 base; junction bases not matched to a gene: 5. The CDR3 contains 14 residues. The germline V gene has CDR1 DFQATT and CDR2 SNEGSKA (reference sequence). The CDR3 protein is CSADREFSNQPQHF. DNA of the CDR3: TGCAGTGCTGACAGGGAATTCAGCAATCAGCCCCAGCATTTT.

This clonotype was observed at least ten times. The chain uses TRBV7-6 and TRBJ1-4; D remains unclear. The germline V gene encodes CDR1 SGHVS and CDR2 FNYEAQ. This CDR3 is 17 amino acids long. The ends were cut back, 6 bases at V and 0 bases at J, with 17 bases in the middle. This chain's CDR3 is CASSPFSAGSTNEKLFF. CDR3 nucleotide sequence: TGTGCCAGCAGTCCCTTTTCCGCCGGGTCAACTAATGAAAAACTGTTTTTT.

The chain links TRBV7-2 to TRBJ1-1; 9 bases fit TRBD1. Germline values: CDR1 SGHTA, CDR2 FQGNSA. The trim removed 5 bases at V and 9 bases at J, leaving 7 bases unmatched. The CDR3 is 13 amino acids. CDR3 sequence: CASSVRQGGQAFF. In DNA, the CDR3 is TGTGCCAGCAGCGTACGACAGGGGGGACAAGCTTTCTTT.

A note on this clonotype: No DNA is shown, since the ends of the CDR3 on it are uncertain; the CDR3 is the one TCRdb lists. V usage is TRBV10-3 and J usage is TRBJ1-1. CDR1 and CDR2 (germline): ENHRY, SYGVKD. The CDR3 is 19 amino acids in total, end residues counted. This chain's CDR3 is CAIIYLCASRRGENTEAFF.

The genes are TRBV20-1 and TRBJ2-3; D possibly corresponds to TRBD2 (5 bases). The CDR3 runs to 15 residues. The germline gives CDR1 DFQATT, CDR2 SNEGSKA (reference sequence). Trimming took off 3 bases at V and 4 bases at J, with 17 bases between the two ends. CDR3 sequence: CSASDAVGSADTQYF. The CDR3 DNA reads as TGCAGTGCTAGTGACGCAGTTGGGAGCGCAGATACGCAGTATTTT.

This clonotype was recorded at least ten times. The gene calls are TRBV20-1 and TRBJ1-2; tentative D call: TRBD1 (5 bases). V gave up 6 bases and J gave up 3 bases, with 17 bases separating them. CDR3 length: 14 residues. Germline lookup yields CDR1 DFQATT and CDR2 SNEGSKA (reference sequence). CDR3 coding DNA: TGCAGTGCCCCGGGAGTGGGCAGGGACTATGGCTACACCTTC. Protein: CSAPGVGRDYGYTF.

This clonotype has at least ten counts. The genes are TRBV6-2 or TRBV6-3 and TRBJ1-6; the D gene is possibly TRBD1 (5 bases). The ends were cut back, 6 bases at V and 10 bases at J, with 16 bases in the middle. In germline, CDR1 is MNHEY, CDR2 SVGEGT. CDR3 length equals 14 residues. The CDR3 reads CASRQGGRHSPLHF. The CDR3 DNA follows: TGTGCCAGCAGGCAGGGCGGACGACACTCACCCCTCCACTTT.

The sample holds many counts of this clonotype. A junction end diverges from the germline sequence, so it may reflect a read error. V usage is TRBV29-1 and J usage is TRBJ1-1, with a weak D call TRBD1 (5 bases). There are 12 residues in the CDR3. Per the germline V gene, CDR1 is SQVTM and CDR2 is ANQGSEA. Here the CDR3 DNA reads TGCAGCGGTACCGGGACGTTCACCAAAGCTTCCTTT. Translating it yields CSGTGTFTKASF.

As concerns this clonotype: In this CDR3 the conserved last residue, phenylalanine or tryptophan, is missing, so a read error is likely. The chain recombines TRBV7-9 with TRBJ1-2, with D hard to call. Trimming cost V 4 bases and J 6 bases, with 12 bases left between them. CDR1 and CDR2 (germline): SEHNR, FQNEAQ (reference sequence). This CDR3 contains 13 residues. CDR3 region: CASSSALVNGYTL. The CDR3 DNA is TGTGCCAGCAGCTCGGCTCTTGTTAATGGCTACACCCTC.

The V and J genes are TRBV7-2 and TRBJ1-3, with D maybe TRBD1 (6 bases). The V end lost 3 bases, the J end lost 14 bases, and 14 bases lay between the germline ends. The germline gives CDR1 SGHTA, CDR2 FQGNSA. The CDR3 extends over 12 amino acids. CDR3 nucleotide sequence: TGTGCCAGCAGCTTCGAGACAGGTTCCGTATATTTT. It yields the protein CASSFETGSVYF.

V gene TRBV20-1 combines with J gene TRBJ2-5; 7 bases are a match to TRBD2. The CDR3 contains 14 residues. The J segment lost 1 base and the V segment lost 2 bases, leaving 4 bases of the junction unmatched. The germline CDR1 and CDR2 sequences are DFQATT and SNEGSKA (reference sequence). The DNA of the CDR3 is TGCAGTGCTAGACGCGGGAGAGGCCAAGAGACCCAGTACTTC. As protein: CSARRGRGQETQYF.

The genes are TRBV7-9 and TRBJ2-5, with TRBD2 identical over 13 bases. CDR3 length: 17 amino acids. The V gene end was trimmed by 3 bases and the J gene end by 3 bases; junction bases not matched to a gene: 7. Germline V gene sequence: CDR1 SEHNR, CDR2 FQNEAQ (reference sequence). CDR3 sequence reads: CASSLVLAGGPEETQYF. The CDR3, as DNA: TGTGCCAGCAGCTTGGTACTAGCGGGAGGGCCGGAAGAGACCCAGTACTTC.

This clonotype was counted once. This chain links TRBV9 with TRBJ1-2, with D possibly being TRBD1 (5 bases). Germline V gives CDR1 SGDLS, CDR2 YYNGEE. This CDR3 spans 12 amino acids. The V end lost 5 bases, the J end lost 6 bases, and 11 bases lay between the germline ends. DNA of the CDR3: TGTGCCAGCAGTCGGGGACTGGATGGCTACACCTTC. This codes for CASSRGLDGYTF.

There are many counts of this clonotype. The chain uses TRBV29-1 and TRBJ2-7, with 8 bases identical to TRBD2. The CDR3 has 12 amino acids. With V trimmed by 5 bases and J by 6 bases, 6 bases remained unmatched. Per germline, CDR1 SQVTM and CDR2 ANQGSEA. This CDR3 reads CSVFAGGSEQYF. Here the CDR3 DNA reads TGCAGCGTTTTCGCGGGAGGCTCCGAGCAGTACTTC.

This clonotype was seen at least ten times. The V and J genes are TRBV7-9 and TRBJ1-1; 8 bases line up with TRBD1. Germline assignment: CDR1 SEHNR and CDR2 FQNEAQ (reference sequence). The CDR3 is 12 residues long. After removal of 5 bases from V and 11 bases from J, the junction contained 7 bases not matched to a gene. The CDR3 reads CASSTGTGWAFF. CDR3 in DNA: TGTGCCAGCAGCACAGGGACAGGTTGGGCTTTCTTT.

About this clonotype: The CDR3 carries no conserved terminal phenylalanine or tryptophan, so it likely arises from a read error. The genes are TRBV5-5 and TRBJ1-1, with 8 bases lining up with TRBD1. The CDR3 extends over 14 amino acids. The germline V gene has CDR1 SGHKS and CDR2 YYEKEE (reference sequence). Germline trimming cut 4 bases from V and 1 base from J; bases unmatched to any gene: 3. CDR3 protein: CASSTGQENTEAFL. CDR3 DNA sequence: TGTGCCAGCAGCACGGGACAGGAGAACACTGAAGCTTTCCTT.